These T cell receptor beta chains were read from a single sample in a study of cytotoxic CD8 clonotypes in ibrutinib-treated CLL. The protocol was immunoSEQ multiplex PCR, while the TCRdb copy is restricted to in-frame clones and leaves out a portion. The sample shows 200,000 to 250,000 clones, just over 70% of them seen only once. The sample was PBMCs, taken after 12 months of ibrutinib treatment. These receptors originate from a human donor with chronic lymphocytic leukemia. CDR3s include the opening cysteine and the closing phenylalanine or tryptophan. The order of the fields is V gene, clone size, D gene, J gene, CDR3 protein, CDR3 DNA. D genes are given only for firm matches. Where a row states a size, it is once, few, many or the class of an expanded clone; other rows omit it.

TRBV30,-,-,TRBJ2-5,CAWKSDSQQETQYF,TGTGCCTGGAAGTCGGACAGCCAACAAGAGACCCAGTACTTC
TRBV7-6,-,TRBD1,TRBJ2-3,CASSLLGQGASDTQYF,TGTGCCAGCAGCCTCCTGGGACAGGGGGCGTCGGATACGCAGTATTTT
TRBV4-3,-,-,TRBJ1-2,CASSPKQGSIGYTF,TGCGCCAGCAGCCCAAAACAGGGATCGATTGGCTACACCTTC
TRBV5-1,-,-,TRBJ2-5,CASSRDPVQETQYF,TGCGCCAGCAGCCGAGACCCGGTACAAGAGACCCAGTACTTC
TRBV18,-,-,TRBJ1-5,CASSPPGVGVNQPQHF,TGTGCCAGCTCACCACCGGGCGTGGGGGTCAATCAGCCCCAGCATTTT
TRBV7-2,once,-,TRBJ2-1,CASSFKREEQFF,TGTGCCAGCAGCTTCAAGAGGGAAGAGCAGTTCTTC
TRBV7-2,-,-,TRBJ1-6,CASSLAGSVNSPLHF,TGTGCCAGCAGCTTAGCGGGCAGCGTTAATTCACCCCTCCACTTT
TRBV11-2,few,TRBD1,TRBJ2-7,CASSFPGTGGYEQYF,TGTGCCAGCAGCTTCCCCGGGACAGGGGGCTACGAGCAGTACTTC
TRBV11-2,-,-,TRBJ2-7,CASSLYAQGVYEQYF,TGTGCCAGCAGCTTATATGCCCAAGGGGTCTACGAGCAGTACTTC
TRBV6-5,few,-,TRBJ2-5,CASSRATVQETQYF,TGTGCCAGCAGCCGGGCCACAGTCCAAGAGACCCAGTACTTC
TRBV6-6,-,-,TRBJ2-3,CASSTQGRNTQYF,TGTGCCAGCAGTACACAGGGGAGGAATACGCAGTATTTT
TRBV7-9,-,-,TRBJ1-6,CASSGRPDSPLHF,TGTGCCAGCTCAGGGAGACCAGATTCACCCCTCCACTTT
TRBV27,few,-,TRBJ1-1,CASSLDRRNTEAFF,TGTGCCAGCAGTTTAGACAGGAGGAACACTGAAGCTTTCTTT
TRBV5-1,-,TRBD1,TRBJ1-3,CASSRGSGTGGVNTIYF,TGCGCCAGCAGCCGGGGATCCGGGACAGGGGGAGTAAACACCATATATTTT
TRBV7-9,-,TRBD1,TRBJ2-2,CASSRQGASSGELFF,TGTGCCAGCAGCCGACAGGGGGCGTCTTCCGGGGAGCTGTTTTTT
TRBV7-2,-,TRBD1,TRBJ1-1,CASSLAQGGTWPYTEAFF,TGTGCCAGCAGCTTAGCCCAGGGGGGGACATGGCCTTACACTGAAGCTTTCTTT
TRBV10-1,-,-,TRBJ1-6,CASSSTINSPLHF,TGCGCCAGCAGTTCCACAATAAATTCACCCCTCCACTTT
TRBV2,-,-,TRBJ1-2,CASSVAGDGYTF,TGTGCCAGCAGTGTGGCAGGGGATGGCTACACCTTC
TRBV2,-,TRBD2,TRBJ2-3,CASLRGLAGVGRDTQYF,TGTGCCAGCCTAAGGGGACTAGCGGGAGTAGGGAGGGATACGCAGTATTTT
TRBV29-1,few,-,TRBJ2-1,CSVGLLSYNEQFF,TGCAGCGTCGGACTGCTATCCTACAATGAGCAGTTCTTC
TRBV6-5,-,TRBD1,TRBJ2-7,CASSYGGQANSYEQYF,TGTGCCAGCAGTTACGGGGGACAGGCAAACTCCTACGAGCAGTACTTC
TRBV28,-,TRBD1,TRBJ2-7,CASSIPGQAYEQYF,TGTGCCAGCAGTATACCCGGACAGGCCTACGAGCAGTACTTC
TRBV2,-,TRBD2,TRBJ2-2,CASSPRDYPNTGELFF,TGTGCCAGCAGCCCCCGGGACTACCCGAACACCGGGGAGCTGTTTTTT